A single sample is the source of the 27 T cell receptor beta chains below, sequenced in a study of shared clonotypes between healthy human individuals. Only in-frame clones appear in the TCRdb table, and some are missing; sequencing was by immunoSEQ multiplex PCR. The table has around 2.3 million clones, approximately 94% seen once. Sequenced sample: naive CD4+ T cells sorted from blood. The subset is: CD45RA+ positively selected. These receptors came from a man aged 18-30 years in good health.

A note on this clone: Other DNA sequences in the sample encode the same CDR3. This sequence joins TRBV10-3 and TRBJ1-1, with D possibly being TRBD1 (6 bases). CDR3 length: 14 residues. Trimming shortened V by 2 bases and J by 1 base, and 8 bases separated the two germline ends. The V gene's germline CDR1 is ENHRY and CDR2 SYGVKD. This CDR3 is CAISEGQKNTEAFF. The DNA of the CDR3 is TGTGCCATCAGTGAGGGACAGAAGAACACTGAAGCTTTCTTT.

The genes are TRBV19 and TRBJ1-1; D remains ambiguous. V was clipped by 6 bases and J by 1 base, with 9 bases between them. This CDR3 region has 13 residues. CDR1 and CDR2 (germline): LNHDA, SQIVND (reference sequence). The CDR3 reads CASSYLGNTEAFF. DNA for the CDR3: TGTGCCAGTAGCTATCTGGGGAACACTGAAGCTTTCTTT.

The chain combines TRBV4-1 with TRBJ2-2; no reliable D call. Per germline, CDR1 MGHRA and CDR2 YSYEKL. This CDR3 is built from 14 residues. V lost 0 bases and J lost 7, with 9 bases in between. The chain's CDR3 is CASSQDRTFGELFF. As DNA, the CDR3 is TGCGCCAGCAGCCAAGATAGGACCTTCGGGGAGCTGTTTTTT.

CDR3: CASSQDPPGWGAKNIQYF. The CDR3 nucleotides are TGCGCCAGCAGCCAAGATCCCCCTGGGTGGGGGGCCAAAAACATTCAGTACTTC. The rearrangement joins TRBV4-3 to TRBJ2-4; D possibly uses TRBD1 or TRBD2 (5 bases each). Per germline, CDR1 LGHNA and CDR2 YSLEER. CDR3 length equals 18 residues. The ends were cut back, 0 bases at V and 1 base at J, with 16 bases in the middle.

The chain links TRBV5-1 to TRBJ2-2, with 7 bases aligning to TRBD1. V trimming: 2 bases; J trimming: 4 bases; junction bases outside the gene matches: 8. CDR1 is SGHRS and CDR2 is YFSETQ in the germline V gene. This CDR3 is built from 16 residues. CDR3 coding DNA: TGCGCCAGCAGCTTCGGACAGGCCTCGGGCACCGGGGAGCTGTTTTTT. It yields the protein CASSFGQASGTGELFF.

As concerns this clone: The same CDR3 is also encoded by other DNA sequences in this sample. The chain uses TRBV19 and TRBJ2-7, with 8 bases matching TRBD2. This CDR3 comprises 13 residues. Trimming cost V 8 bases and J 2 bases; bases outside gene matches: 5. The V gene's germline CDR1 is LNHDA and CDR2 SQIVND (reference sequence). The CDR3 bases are TGTGCCAGTGGCCCGGGGGGGACCTACGAGCAGTACTTC. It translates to CASGPGGTYEQYF.

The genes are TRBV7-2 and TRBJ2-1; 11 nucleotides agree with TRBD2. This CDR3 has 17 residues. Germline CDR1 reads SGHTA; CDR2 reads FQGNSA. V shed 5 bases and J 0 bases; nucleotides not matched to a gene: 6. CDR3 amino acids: CASSARLAGYSYNEQFF. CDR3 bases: TGTGCCAGCAGCGCGAGACTAGCGGGGTACTCCTACAATGAGCAGTTCTTC.

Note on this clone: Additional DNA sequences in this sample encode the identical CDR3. CDR3 nucleotides: TGTGCCAGCCGTAGAGCGGAGACCCAGTACTTC. Its protein product is CASRRAETQYF. V and J are TRBV6-5 and TRBJ2-5; the D is unclear. Between the trimmed V and J ends, which lost 8 bases and 5 bases, there was a span of 9 bases. The CDR3 is 11 residues long. The germline V gene encodes CDR1 MNHEY and CDR2 SVGAGI.

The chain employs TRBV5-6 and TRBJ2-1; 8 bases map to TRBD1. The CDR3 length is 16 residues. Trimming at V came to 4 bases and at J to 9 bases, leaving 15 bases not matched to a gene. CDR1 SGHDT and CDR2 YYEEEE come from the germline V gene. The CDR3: CASSPADRGANREQFF. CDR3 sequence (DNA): TGTGCCAGCAGCCCAGCAGACAGGGGTGCGAATCGTGAGCAGTTCTTC. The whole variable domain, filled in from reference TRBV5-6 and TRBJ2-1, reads DAGVTQSPTHLIKTRGQQVTLRCSPKSGHDTVSWYQQALGQGPQFIFQYYEEEERQRGNFPDRFSGHQFPNYSSELNVNALLLGDSALYLCASSPADRGANREQFFGPGTRLTVL.

The CDR3 loop reads CASSLEGAVNQPQHF. Here the CDR3 DNA reads TGCGCCAGCAGCTTGGAGGGGGCAGTCAATCAGCCCCAGCATTTT. V is TRBV5-1 and J is TRBJ1-5; the match to TRBD1 covers 7 bases. V lost 0 bases, J lost 3 bases, and 3 bases stayed unmatched. Germline V gene sequence: CDR1 SGHRS, CDR2 YFSETQ. This CDR3 is 15 amino acids long.

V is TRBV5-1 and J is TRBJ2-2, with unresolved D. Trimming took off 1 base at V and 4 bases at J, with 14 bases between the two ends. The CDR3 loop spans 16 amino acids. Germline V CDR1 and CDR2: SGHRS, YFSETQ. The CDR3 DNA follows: TGCGCCAGCAGCTTGAGCACTCAATTGCCCACCGGGGAGCTGTTTTTT. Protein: CASSLSTQLPTGELFF.

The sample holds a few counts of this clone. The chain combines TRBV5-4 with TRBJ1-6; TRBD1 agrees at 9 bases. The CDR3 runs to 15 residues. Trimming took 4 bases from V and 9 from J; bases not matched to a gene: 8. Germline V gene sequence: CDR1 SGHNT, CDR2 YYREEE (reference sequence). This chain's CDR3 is CASSPGQGNTSPLHF. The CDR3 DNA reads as TGTGCCAGCAGCCCTGGACAGGGGAACACTTCACCCCTCCACTTT.

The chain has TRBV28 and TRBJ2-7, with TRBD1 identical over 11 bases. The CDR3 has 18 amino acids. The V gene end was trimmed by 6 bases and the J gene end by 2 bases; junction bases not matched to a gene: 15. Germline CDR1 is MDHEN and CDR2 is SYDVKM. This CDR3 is CASRDRPGQGVLTYEQYF. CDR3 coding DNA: TGTGCCAGCAGAGATCGACCGGGACAGGGGGTTTTAACCTACGAGCAGTACTTC.

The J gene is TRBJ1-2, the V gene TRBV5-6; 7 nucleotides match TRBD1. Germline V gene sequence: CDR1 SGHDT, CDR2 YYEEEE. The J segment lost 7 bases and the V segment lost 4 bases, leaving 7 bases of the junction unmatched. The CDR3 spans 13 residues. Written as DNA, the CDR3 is TGTGCCAGCAGCCGACAGGGCCTCACTGGCTACACCTTC. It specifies CASSRQGLTGYTF. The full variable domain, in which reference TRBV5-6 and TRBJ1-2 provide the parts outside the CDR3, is DAGVTQSPTHLIKTRGQQVTLRCSPKSGHDTVSWYQQALGQGPQFIFQYYEEEERQRGNFPDRFSGHQFPNYSSELNVNALLLGDSALYLCASSRQGLTGYTFGSGTRLTVV.

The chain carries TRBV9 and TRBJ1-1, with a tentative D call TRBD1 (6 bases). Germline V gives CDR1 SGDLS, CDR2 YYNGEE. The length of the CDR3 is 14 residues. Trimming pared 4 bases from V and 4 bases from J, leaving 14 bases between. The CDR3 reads CASSLRGGPTEAFF. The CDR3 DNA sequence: TGTGCCAGCAGCTTGCGGGGGGGCCCCACTGAAGCTTTCTTT.

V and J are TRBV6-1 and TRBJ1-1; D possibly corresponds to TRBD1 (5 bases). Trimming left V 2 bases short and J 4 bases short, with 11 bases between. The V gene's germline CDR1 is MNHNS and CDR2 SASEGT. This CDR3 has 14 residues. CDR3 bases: TGTGCCAGCAGTGAACAGGGTGGGGCCACTGAAGCTTTCTTT. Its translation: CASSEQGGATEAFF.

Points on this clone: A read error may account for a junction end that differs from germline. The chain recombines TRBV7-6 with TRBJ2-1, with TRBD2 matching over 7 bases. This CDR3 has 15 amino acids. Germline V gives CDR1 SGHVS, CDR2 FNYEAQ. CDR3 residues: CASTLLAFSYNEQFF. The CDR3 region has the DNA TGTGCCAGCACCTTACTAGCGTTCTCCTACAATGAGCAGTTCTTC.

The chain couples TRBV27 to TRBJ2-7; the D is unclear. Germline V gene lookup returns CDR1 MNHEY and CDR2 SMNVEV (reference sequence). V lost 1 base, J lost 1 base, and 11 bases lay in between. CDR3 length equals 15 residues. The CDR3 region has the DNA TGTGCCAGCAGTTTATTCAGGATGGAGTCCTACGAGCAGTACTTC. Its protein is CASSLFRMESYEQYF.

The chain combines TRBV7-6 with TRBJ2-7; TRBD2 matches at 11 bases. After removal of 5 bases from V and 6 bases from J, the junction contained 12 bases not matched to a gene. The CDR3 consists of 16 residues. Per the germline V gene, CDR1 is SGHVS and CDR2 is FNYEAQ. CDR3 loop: CASSQTLLAGGAEQYF. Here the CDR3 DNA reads TGTGCCAGCAGCCAGACTCTCCTAGCGGGGGGAGCCGAGCAGTACTTC. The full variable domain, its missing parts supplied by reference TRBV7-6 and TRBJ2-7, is GAGVSQSPRYKVTKRGQDVALRCDPISGHVSLYWYRQALGQGPEFLTYFNYEAQQDKSGLPNDRFSAERPEGSISTLTIQRTEQRDSAMYRCASSQTLLAGGAEQYFGPGTRLTVT.

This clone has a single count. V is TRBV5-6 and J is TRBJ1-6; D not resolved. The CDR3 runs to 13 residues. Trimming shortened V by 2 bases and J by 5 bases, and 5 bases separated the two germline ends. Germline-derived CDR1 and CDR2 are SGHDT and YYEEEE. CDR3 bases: TGTGCCAGCAGCTTCGGAGATAATTCACCCCTCCACTTT. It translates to CASSFGDNSPLHF. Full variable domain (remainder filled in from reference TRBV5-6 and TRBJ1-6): DAGVTQSPTHLIKTRGQQVTLRCSPKSGHDTVSWYQQALGQGPQFIFQYYEEEERQRGNFPDRFSGHQFPNYSSELNVNALLLGDSALYLCASSFGDNSPLHFGNGTRLTVT.

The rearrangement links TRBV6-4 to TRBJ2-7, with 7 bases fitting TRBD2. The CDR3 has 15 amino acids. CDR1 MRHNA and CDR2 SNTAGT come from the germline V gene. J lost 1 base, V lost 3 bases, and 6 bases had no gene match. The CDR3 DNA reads TGTGCCAGCAGTGAGGCCAGCGGGGTTTCCTACGAGCAGTACTTC. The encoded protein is CASSEASGVSYEQYF.

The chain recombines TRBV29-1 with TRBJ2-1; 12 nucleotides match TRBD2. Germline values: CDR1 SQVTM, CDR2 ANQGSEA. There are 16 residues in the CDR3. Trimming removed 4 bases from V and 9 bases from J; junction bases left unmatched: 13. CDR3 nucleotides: TGCAGCGTTGGTTCCTCCGGGACTAGCGGGCTGGTTGAGCAGTTCTTC. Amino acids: CSVGSSGTSGLVEQFF.

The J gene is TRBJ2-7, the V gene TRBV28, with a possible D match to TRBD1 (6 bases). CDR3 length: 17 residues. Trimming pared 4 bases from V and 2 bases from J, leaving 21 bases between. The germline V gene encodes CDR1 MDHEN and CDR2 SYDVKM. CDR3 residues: CASSSWGLGRDPYEQYF. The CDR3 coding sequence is TGTGCCAGCAGTTCCTGGGGGCTGGGCAGGGATCCCTACGAGCAGTACTTC.

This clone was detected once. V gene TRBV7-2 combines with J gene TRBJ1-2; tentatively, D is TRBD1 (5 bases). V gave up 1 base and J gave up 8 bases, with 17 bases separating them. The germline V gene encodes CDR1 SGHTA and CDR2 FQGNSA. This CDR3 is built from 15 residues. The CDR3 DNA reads TGTGCCAGCAGCTTAGGCTGGGGCCCCATAGGGGGCTACACCTTC. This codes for CASSLGWGPIGGYTF.

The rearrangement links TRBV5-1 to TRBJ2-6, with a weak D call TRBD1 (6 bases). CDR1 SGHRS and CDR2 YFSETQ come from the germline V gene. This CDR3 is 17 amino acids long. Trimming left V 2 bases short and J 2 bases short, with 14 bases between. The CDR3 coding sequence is TGCGCCAGCAGCTTCCACAGGGACGGGGCTGGGGCCAACGTCCTGACTTTC. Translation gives CASSFHRDGAGANVLTF.

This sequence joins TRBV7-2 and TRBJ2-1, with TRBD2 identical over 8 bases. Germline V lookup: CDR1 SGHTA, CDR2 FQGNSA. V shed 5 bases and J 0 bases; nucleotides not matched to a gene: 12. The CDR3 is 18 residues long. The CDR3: CASSPPVWREDSYNEQFF. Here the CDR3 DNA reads TGTGCCAGCAGCCCCCCCGTTTGGCGGGAGGACTCCTACAATGAGCAGTTCTTC.

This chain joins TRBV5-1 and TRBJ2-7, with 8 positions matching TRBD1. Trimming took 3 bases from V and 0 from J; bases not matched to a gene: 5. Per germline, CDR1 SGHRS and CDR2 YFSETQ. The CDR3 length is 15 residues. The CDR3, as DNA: TGCGCCAGCAGCTCAGGGGACAGGCTCTCCTACGAGCAGTACTTC. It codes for CASSSGDRLSYEQYF.